This record looks at one TCR beta chain sequence and its context. The germline gene is not matched at one end of the junction; a read error may be the cause. Additional DNA sequences in this sample encode the identical CDR3. Original methodology: Amplification from reference gene primers served as the basis for estimated nucleated cell counts. Sequenced by immunoSEQ multiplex PCR; TCRdb stores in-frame clones only, minus some. V, J and clone size were drawn from that table, and D and trimming were deduced from the DNA. The table includes some 76,000 clones, 82% detected once. CDR3 size: 14 residues. Germline-derived CDR1 and CDR2 are SGHKS and YYEKEE (reference sequence). This entry comes from a study of blood T cell repertoires in COVID-19. The overall study: Spain, Italy and the United States supplied samples that represented acute and convalescent COVID-19. PBMCs, B-cell-depleted T cells, or T cells were the source of the cDNA or gDNA that made up the material.

The clonotype comes from a man aged 45-65 years with acute or convalescent COVID-19. The gene calls are TRBV5-5 and TRBJ1-2; weak D call: TRBD1 (6 bases). Sequences were obtained from peripheral blood. The chain's CDR3 is CASSLEHRADGYTF. CDR3 DNA sequence: TGCGCCAGCAGCTTGGAGCACAGGGCTGATGGCTACACCTTC.